Each of the 29 T cell receptor beta chains below was sequenced from the same sample in a study of blood T cell repertoires in COVID-19. Libraries were prepared by immunoSEQ multiplex PCR; TCRdb keeps only in-frame clonotypes and omits some of them. There are more than 200,000 clones in the sample; 82% occur only once, and approximately 4.9% lies in the top ten. Sequencing was done on a sample of peripheral blood. The source of these receptors is a woman at least 80 years old with active or convalescent COVID-19.

This chain uses TRBV2 with TRBJ2-2, with D possibly matching TRBD1 (6 bases). Trimming removed 2 bases at V and 6 bases at J, with 16 bases between. Germline assignment: CDR1 SNHLY and CDR2 FYNNEI. The CDR3 is 16 amino acids. The CDR3 is CASSELQGRLPGELFF. CDR3 in DNA: TGTGCCAGCAGTGAATTGCAGGGGCGGCTTCCCGGGGAGCTGTTTTTT.

The gene calls are TRBV28 and TRBJ1-5; possibly TRBD1 for D (5 bases). The length of the CDR3 is 15 residues. The germline CDR1 and CDR2 sequences are MDHEN and SYDVKM. The V end lost 6 bases, the J end lost 4 bases, and 16 bases lay between the germline ends. In nucleotides, the CDR3 is TGTGCCAGCAGCCCGGGGGGAGAAGGGAATCAGCCCCAGCATTTT. This encodes CASSPGGEGNQPQHF.

This clone came up a few times. The genes are TRBV3-1 (or the pseudogene TRBV3-2) and TRBJ2-1; maybe TRBD1 (7 bases). This CDR3 is built from 16 residues. Deletions cut 1 base from V and 7 bases from J, with 17 bases between. The V gene's germline CDR1 is LGHDT and CDR2 YNNKEL (reference sequence). The CDR3 is CASSQGLMGGQNEQFF. CDR3 sequence (DNA): TGTGCCAGCAGCCAAGGACTTATGGGGGGACAGAATGAGCAGTTCTTC.

This rearrangement joins TRBV28 to TRBJ2-3; 9 nucleotides agree with TRBD2. This CDR3 spans 15 amino acids. The J segment lost 4 bases and the V segment lost 6 bases, leaving 8 bases of the junction unmatched. Germline loops: CDR1 MDHEN, CDR2 SYDVKM. The CDR3 coding sequence is TGTGCCAGCAGGTTAGCGGGAGCGAGGGCAGATACGCAGTATTTT. The encoded protein is CASRLAGARADTQYF.

V usage is TRBV25-1 and J usage is TRBJ2-7; 10 bases match TRBD1. The CDR3 has 18 amino acids. Trimming removed 5 bases from V and 2 bases from J; junction bases left unmatched: 15. Per germline, CDR1 MGHDK and CDR2 SYGVNS. The CDR3 DNA sequence: TGTGCCAGCAGTCCCTATTTGGGGGTGGGGACAGGGGCCTACGAGCAGTACTTC. Residues: CASSPYLGVGTGAYEQYF.

This chain links TRBV28 with TRBJ1-2; possible D gene TRBD1, 6 bases. The CDR3 has 12 residues. CDR1 and CDR2 from the germline V gene are MDHEN and SYDVKM. Trimming removed 6 bases from V and 2 bases from J, with 7 bases in between. Here the CDR3 DNA reads TGTGCCAGCAGCAGGGGAAACTATGGCTACACCTTC. Translation gives CASSRGNYGYTF.

The V and J genes are TRBV5-1 and TRBJ1-2; TRBD1 matches 8 bases. Germline V gene lookup returns CDR1 SGHRS and CDR2 YFSETQ. The CDR3 totals 12 residues. The V segment lost 2 bases and the J segment 8 bases; nucleotides outside the gene matches: 2. The CDR3 protein is CASSFGQGGYTF. DNA for the CDR3: TGCGCCAGCAGCTTCGGACAGGGCGGCTACACCTTC.

This clone was counted once. The rearrangement uses TRBV5-1 and TRBJ2-5; 8 nucleotides line up with TRBD2. V trimming: 1 base; J trimming: 4 bases; junction bases outside the gene matches: 9. Germline assignment: CDR1 SGHRS and CDR2 YFSETQ. CDR3 size: 16 residues. In nucleotides, the CDR3 is TGCGCCAGCAGCTTGTTTCCTAGCGGGTCCGGAGAGACCCAGTACTTC. It specifies CASSLFPSGSGETQYF.

The V call is TRBV28, the J call TRBJ2-7, with 9 bases identical to TRBD2. Germline CDR1 and CDR2: MDHEN and SYDVKM. This CDR3 has 13 amino acids. The V segment lost 10 bases and the J segment 7 bases; nucleotides outside the gene matches: 11. CDR3 nucleotides: TGTGCCATTAAAAGTAGCGGGAGAGGAGAGCAGTACTTC. Translation: CAIKSSGRGEQYF.

The rearrangement joins TRBV2 to TRBJ1-1; the D is unclear. V was shortened by 6 bases and J by 4 bases, with 12 bases between the two germline ends. This CDR3 region has 13 residues. Germline V gene sequence: CDR1 SNHLY, CDR2 FYNNEI. This CDR3 reads CASRREGATEAFF. The CDR3 nucleotides read TGTGCCAGCAGGAGGGAAGGCGCCACTGAAGCTTTCTTT.

This chain uses TRBV2 with TRBJ1-4; D might be TRBD1 (5 bases). Trimming removed 3 bases from V and 6 bases from J, with 14 bases in between. The CDR3 length is 15 residues. Germline values: CDR1 SNHLY, CDR2 FYNNEI. The CDR3 spells CASSDQGTMDEKLFF. The CDR3 bases are TGTGCCAGCAGTGATCAGGGCACGATGGATGAAAAACTGTTTTTT.

The rearrangement uses TRBV20-1 and TRBJ1-2, with TRBD1 as a possible D gene (5 bases). V gave up 3 bases and J gave up 2 bases, with 13 bases separating them. Germline V gene data show CDR1 as DFQATT and CDR2 as SNEGSKA (reference sequence). The CDR3 loop spans 14 amino acids. CDR3: CSASSVGHNYGYTF. As DNA, the CDR3 is TGCAGTGCTAGTTCGGTAGGACACAACTATGGCTACACCTTC.

The V and J genes are TRBV11-2 and TRBJ2-7; D uncertain. The CDR3 runs to 13 residues. Germline CDR1 SGHAT, CDR2 FQNNGV. V shed 5 bases and J shed 5 bases, with 13 bases lying between them. CDR3 protein: CASSSYGPNEQYF. CDR3 nucleotides: TGTGCCAGCAGCAGTTACGGTCCTAACGAGCAGTACTTC.

The V and J genes are TRBV2 and TRBJ2-1; D not certain. Trimming cost V 1 base and J 10 bases, with 8 bases left between them. CDR1 is SNHLY and CDR2 is FYNNEI in the germline V gene. This CDR3 spans 12 amino acids. In DNA form, the CDR3 reads TGTGCCAGCAGTGAAGGACTCTGGGAGCAGTTCTTC. Protein product: CASSEGLWEQFF.

The chain joins TRBV2 to TRBJ2-3, with a possible D match to TRBD1 (5 bases). The CDR3 loop spans 14 amino acids. The V end lost 3 bases, the J end lost 1 base, and 8 bases lay between the germline ends. The germline gives CDR1 SNHLY, CDR2 FYNNEI. The CDR3 region is CASSDDSRTDTQYF. For the CDR3, the DNA is TGTGCCAGCAGTGACGACAGTCGCACAGATACGCAGTATTTT.

The J gene is TRBJ1-1, the V gene TRBV18; a possible D gene is TRBD1 (5 bases). V lost 10 bases to trimming and J lost 0 bases, with 12 bases between them. The CDR3 has 13 amino acids. From germline, CDR1 is KGHSH and CDR2 LQKENI. CDR3 DNA: TGTGCCACCCAACAGGAGATGAACACTGAAGCTTTCTTT. Residues: CATQQEMNTEAFF.

The chain is built from TRBV5-1 and TRBJ2-5; the D is unclear. This CDR3 is 13 amino acids long. Germline V gene data show CDR1 as SGHRS and CDR2 as YFSETQ. V was shortened by 0 bases and J by 4 bases, with 7 bases between the two germline ends. CDR3 nucleotides: TGCGCCAGCAGCTTGGTTAGAAGAGAGACCCAGTACTTC. It yields the protein CASSLVRRETQYF.

The chain uses TRBV27 and TRBJ1-4; a possible D gene is TRBD1 (5 bases). Germline CDR1 is MNHEY and CDR2 is SMNVEV (reference sequence). This CDR3 spans 13 amino acids. Trimming took 10 bases from V and 11 from J, leaving 20 bases between them. The CDR3 DNA sequence: TGTGCCACCCGGTCGGGGGGTGTAGGGAAACTGTTTTTT. It specifies CATRSGGVGKLFF.

The chain combines TRBV18 with TRBJ2-2, with TRBD1 matching 7 bases. There are 14 residues in the CDR3. V lost 6 bases and J lost 1; bases outside the gene matches: 2. CDR1 is KGHSH, CDR2 LQKENI, per germline. The CDR3 region is CASSGQRNTGELFF. As DNA, the CDR3 is TGTGCCAGCTCGGGACAGAGGAACACCGGGGAGCTGTTTTTT.

This chain connects TRBV6-1 to TRBJ1-1; 8 bases are a match to TRBD1. The CDR3 is made up of 14 amino acids. V lost 5 bases to trimming and J lost 5 bases; unmatched junction nucleotides: 7. CDR1 MNHNS and CDR2 SASEGT come from the germline V gene. CDR3 in DNA: TGTGCCAGCAGTTCGACAGGGGATCGGACTGAAGCTTTCTTT. It codes for CASSSTGDRTEAFF.

The J gene is TRBJ1-6, the V gene TRBV18; 7 bases are shared with TRBD1. The trim removed 8 bases at V and 7 bases at J, leaving 2 bases unmatched. Germline V CDR1 and CDR2: KGHSH, LQKENI. The CDR3 runs to 12 residues. The CDR3 is CASRDSNSPLHF. DNA for the CDR3: TGTGCCAGCCGGGACAGCAATTCACCCCTCCACTTT.

J is TRBJ2-5 and V is TRBV3-1 (or the pseudogene TRBV3-2), with TRBD1 identical over 10 bases. With V trimmed by 5 bases and J by 3 bases, 6 bases remained unmatched. Germline CDR1 is LGHDT and CDR2 is YNNKEL (reference sequence). The CDR3 is 15 amino acids. CDR3 DNA sequence: TGTGCCAGCAGCGGACCGGGACAGGGGAAAGAGACCCAGTACTTC. Amino acids: CASSGPGQGKETQYF.

The chain is built from TRBV4-1 and TRBJ2-3, with D perhaps matching TRBD1 (6 bases). Germline V lookup: CDR1 MGHRA, CDR2 YSYEKL. V dropped 4 bases and J dropped 0 bases, with 14 bases sitting between them. This CDR3 has 16 amino acids. DNA for the CDR3: TGCGCCAGCAGCCGCTCCGGGACACCTAGCACAGATACGCAGTATTTT. This sequence encodes CASSRSGTPSTDTQYF.

The chain couples TRBV18 to TRBJ2-1; 7 bases agree with TRBD2. Germline loops: CDR1 KGHSH, CDR2 LQKENI. This CDR3 is 16 amino acids long. The V and J ends lost 0 bases and 0 bases, in that order; junction bases with no gene match: 2. This CDR3 is CASSPPTGGSYNEQFF. The CDR3 coding sequence is TGTGCCAGCTCACCACCCACGGGGGGCTCCTACAATGAGCAGTTCTTC.

The chain combines TRBV27 with TRBJ1-6; D gene uncertain. This CDR3 has 16 amino acids. Germline loops: CDR1 MNHEY, CDR2 SMNVEV (reference sequence). With 0 bases removed from V and 6 bases from J, the gap between germline ends came to 12 bases. The CDR3 DNA sequence: TGTGCCAGCAGTTTATCGGGGAGATCAATTAATTCACCCCTCCACTTT. Its translation: CASSLSGRSINSPLHF.

The chain joins TRBV7-8 to TRBJ1-5; D remains ambiguous. This CDR3 comprises 13 residues. Germline CDR1 is SGHVS and CDR2 is FQNEAQ. Trimming took 2 bases from V and 5 from J, leaving 7 bases between them. This CDR3 is CASSLWGDQPQHF. CDR3 sequence (DNA): TGTGCCAGCAGCTTATGGGGAGATCAGCCCCAGCATTTT.

The rearrangement links TRBV5-4 to TRBJ1-6; D possibly corresponds to TRBD1 (5 bases). The CDR3 is made up of 16 amino acids. V shed 4 bases and J shed 5 bases, with 16 bases lying between them. CDR1 and CDR2 (germline): SGHNT, YYREEE (reference sequence). CDR3 residues: CASSAAQGKDNSPLHF. The CDR3 region has the DNA TGTGCCAGCAGCGCCGCTCAGGGAAAGGATAATTCACCCCTCCACTTT.

In this sample, this clone turned up a few times. As DNA, the CDR3 is TGTGCCACCAGTGATTTTTTCGGACAGGGAATGGGGATGAACACTGAAGCTTTCTTT. It codes for CATSDFFGQGMGMNTEAFF. This chain links TRBV24-1 with TRBJ1-1; 8 nucleotides agree with TRBD1. The CDR3 consists of 19 residues. J gave up 0 bases and V 1 base, and 12 bases lay outside the gene matches. Germline V lookup: CDR1 KGHDR, CDR2 SFDVKD.

The rearrangement links TRBV19 to TRBJ1-1; a possible D gene is TRBD1 (5 bases). The V end was cut by 6 bases, the J end by 1 base, with 12 bases between. Germline V gene lookup returns CDR1 LNHDA and CDR2 SQIVND (reference sequence). This CDR3 region has 14 residues. CDR3 in amino acids: CASRDPGGNTEAFF. For the CDR3, the DNA is TGTGCCAGTAGGGATCCGGGGGGGAACACTGAAGCTTTCTTT.